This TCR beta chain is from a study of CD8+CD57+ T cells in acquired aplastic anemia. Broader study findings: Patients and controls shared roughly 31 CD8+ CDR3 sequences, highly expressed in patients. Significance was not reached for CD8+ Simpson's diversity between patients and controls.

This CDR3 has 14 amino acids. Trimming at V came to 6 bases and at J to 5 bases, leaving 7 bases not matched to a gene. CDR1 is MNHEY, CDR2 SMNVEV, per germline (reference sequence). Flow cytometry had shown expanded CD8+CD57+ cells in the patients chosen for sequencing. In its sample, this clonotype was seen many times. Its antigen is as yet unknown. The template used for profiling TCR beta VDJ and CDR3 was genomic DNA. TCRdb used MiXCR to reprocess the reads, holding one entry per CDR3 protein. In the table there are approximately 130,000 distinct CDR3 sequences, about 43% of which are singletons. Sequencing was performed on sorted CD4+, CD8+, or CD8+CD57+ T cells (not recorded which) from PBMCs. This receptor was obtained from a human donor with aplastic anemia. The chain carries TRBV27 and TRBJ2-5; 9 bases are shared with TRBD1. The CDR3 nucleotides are TGTGCCAGCAGCGGGACAGGGCGAGTGGAGACCCAGTACTTC. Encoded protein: CASSGTGRVETQYF.